These T cell receptor beta chains were read from a single sample in a study of blood T cells in healthy people across ages. TCRdb reprocessed the 5' RACE reads via MiXCR and lists one record per CDR3 protein. The sample has about 730,000 distinct CDR3 sequences, around 46% seen once; the top ten hold about 20%. The specimen sequenced was blood. The receptor set was obtained from an older woman in good health. CDR3s include the opening cysteine and the closing phenylalanine or tryptophan. The order of the fields is clone size, CDR3 length, D gene, J gene, V gene, CDR3 DNA, CDR3 protein. The D gene is left open where the match is weak. For some rows the clone size is stated as once, few or many, or as a class when expanded; others skip it.

>NA|13|TRBD2|TRBJ2-3|TRBV28
TGTGCCAGCTCCGGGACTAGCCCAGATACGCAGTATTTT
CASSGTSPDTQYF
>NA|16|NA|TRBJ2-6|TRBV11-2
TGTGCCAGCAGCTTCAATTGGCAGTCTGGGGCCAACGTCCTGACTTTC
CASSFNWQSGANVLTF
>NA|16|TRBD2|TRBJ2-1|TRBV20-1
TGCAGTGCCCCTAGCGGGAGATCACACGTGGGGAATGAGCAGTTCTTC
CSAPSGRSHVGNEQFF
>NA|18|NA|TRBJ1-4|TRBV28
TGTGCCAGCAGTCAATTATTCGCCCCCGGGACGGCTAATGAAAAACTGTTTTTT
CASSQLFAPGTANEKLFF
>few|14|TRBD1|TRBJ1-2|TRBV29-1
TGCAGCGTTGGGCCTGACAGGGGAAACTATGGCTACACCTTC
CSVGPDRGNYGYTF
>few|18|NA|TRBJ2-7|TRBV20-1
TGCAGTGCTAGAGACCGGATTGGCTGGGGTATAGGGGGCTACGAGCAGTACTTC
CSARDRIGWGIGGYEQYF
>NA|19|TRBD1|TRBJ2-7|TRBV7-9
TGTGCCAGCAGCTCCCGGACAGGGGGCCCTGCGCAACTCCCCCACGAGCAGTACTTC
CASSSRTGGPAQLPHEQYF
>few|17|TRBD2|TRBJ2-3|TRBV7-3
TGTGCCAGCAGCTTAACGCCGGCTAGCGGTAGCACAGATACGCAGTATTTT
CASSLTPASGSTDTQYF
>few|14|NA|TRBJ2-5|TRBV9
TGTGCCAGCAGCGTAGCGGGGTTCCAAGAGACCCAGTACTTC
CASSVAGFQETQYF
>NA|16|NA|TRBJ2-2|TRBV14
TGTGCCAGCAGCCAACTCCCAGTGGCGAACACCGGGGAGCTGTTTTTT
CASSQLPVANTGELFF
>NA|16|TRBD2|TRBJ2-7|TRBV4-1
TGCGCCAGCAGCCAAGTAGGACTAGCGGACTCCTACGAGCAGTACTTC
CASSQVGLADSYEQYF
>NA|16|TRBD2|TRBJ2-2|TRBV12-3/TRBV12-4
TGTGCCAGCACCTCCCGGGCGGGAGTGAACACCGGGGAGCTGTTTTTT
CASTSRAGVNTGELFF
>NA|15|NA|TRBJ1-2|TRBV6-6
TGTGCCAGCAGTCCCGACAGGCACATCCTTTATGGCTACACCTTC
CASSPDRHILYGYTF
>many|16|NA|TRBJ1-1|TRBV29-1
TGCAGCGTTGATTTGGACAAAAGAGGTATGAACACTGAAGCTTTCTTT
CSVDLDKRGMNTEAFF
>NA|13|NA|TRBJ2-3|TRBV4-1
TGCGCCAGCAGCCAAGTTCCAACAGATACGCAGTATTTT
CASSQVPTDTQYF
>few|16|NA|TRBJ2-7|TRBV20-1
TGCAGTGCTAGAGATAGGGGGGATACAGTAGGTTACGAGCAGTACTTC
CSARDRGDTVGYEQYF
>NA|15|TRBD2|TRBJ2-7|TRBV20-1
TGCAGTGCTAGGTCCCCTAGCGGGGGGGCCTACGAGCAGTACTTC
CSARSPSGGAYEQYF
>NA|16|NA|TRBJ1-6|TRBV3-1
TGTGCCAGCAGCCAAGACCGGGCAGAATACGGTTCACCCCTCCACTTT
CASSQDRAEYGSPLHF
>NA|13|TRBD1|TRBJ2-7|TRBV10-3
TGTGCCATCGGGGACAGGGGAAACTACGAGCAGTACTTC
CAIGDRGNYEQYF
>NA|13|NA|TRBJ2-5|TRBV29-1
TGCAGCACCGGCCGGGACACCCAAGAGACCCAGTACTTC
CSTGRDTQETQYF
>NA|17|NA|TRBJ2-6|TRBV11-1
TGTGCCAGCAGCTACGGACAGAGGAGCTCTGGGGCCAACGTCCTGACTTTC
CASSYGQRSSGANVLTF
>NA|13|NA|TRBJ2-7|TRBV5-1
TGCGCCAGCAGCGTAACGGCTACCTACGAGCAGTACTTC
CASSVTATYEQYF
>many|15|TRBD1|TRBJ2-1|TRBV7-2
TGTGCCAGCAGCCCGGGACAGGTCTCCTACAATGAGCAGTTCTTC
CASSPGQVSYNEQFF
>NA|13|NA|TRBJ2-5|TRBV10-3
TGTGCCTCCTGGGCCAGGGGAGGCGAGACCCAGTACTTC
CASWARGGETQYF
>few|15|NA|TRBJ2-7|TRBV7-9
TGTGCCAGCAGCTCGCCGGACGGCCCGCCCATCGAGCAGTACTTC
CASSSPDGPPIEQYF
>NA|13|NA|TRBJ1-1|TRBV27
TGTGCCAGCAGTTTATATCCGGGGGGAGAAGCTTTCTTT
CASSLYPGGEAFF
>NA|14|NA|TRBJ1-5|TRBV20-1
TGCAGTGCTAGGGAACTAGGGGGCAATCAGCCCCAGCATTTT
CSARELGGNQPQHF
>once|16|NA|TRBJ2-5|TRBV7-8
TGTGCCAGCAGCTTAACCCCCACTGGGAGACAAGAGACCCAGTACTTC
CASSLTPTGRQETQYF
>NA|12|NA|TRBJ2-1|TRBV20-1
TGCAGTGCAACTGGGGATTCAAATGAGCAGTTCTTC
CSATGDSNEQFF
>NA|14|TRBD1|TRBJ2-7|TRBV2
TGTGCCAGCAGGGAAACCGGGACAGACTACGAGCAGTACTTC
CASRETGTDYEQYF
>NA|15|NA|TRBJ1-5|TRBV2
TGTGCCAGCAGTGAAAGGACCGGGAACAATCAGCCCCAGCATTTT
CASSERTGNNQPQHF
>NA|15|TRBD2|TRBJ2-1|TRBV5-1
TGCGCCAGCGGGGAGACTAGCGGGGGGGCGATTGGAAAGTTCTTC
CASGETSGGAIGKFF
>NA|13|NA|TRBJ2-7|TRBV6-1
TGTGCCAGCAGTGAACATCACCCCTACGAGCAGTACTTC
CASSEHHPYEQYF
>NA|13|NA|TRBJ1-1|TRBV20-1
TGCAGTGCCCGGGGACAAGCGAACACTGAAGCTTTCTTT
CSARGQANTEAFF
>few|15|NA|TRBJ1-5|TRBV19
TGTGCCAGTAGTATTGCTGGCTCCCCAAATCAGCCCCAGCATTTT
CASSIAGSPNQPQHF
>NA|15|NA|TRBJ1-1|TRBV18
TGTGCCAGCTCACCGGTGCAGGGAATTGACACTGAAGCTTTCTTT
CASSPVQGIDTEAFF
>few|15|NA|TRBJ1-1|TRBV9
TGTGCCAGCAGCGTAGGTTCTTACTCGGGCACTGAAGCTTTCTTT
CASSVGSYSGTEAFF
>many|15|NA|TRBJ2-2|TRBV29-1
TGCAGCGCTCTCGAGGGGGGAGTGAACACCGGGGAGCTGTTTTTT
CSALEGGVNTGELFF
>NA|15|TRBD2|TRBJ2-2|TRBV7-9
TGTGCCAGCAGCCATAGCGGGGTTAACACCGGGGAGCTGTTTTTT
CASSHSGVNTGELFF
>NA|11|NA|TRBJ2-1|TRBV5-1
TGCGCCAGCAGAGGAGCCAATGAGCAGTTCTTC
CASRGANEQFF
>few|13|NA|TRBJ1-2|TRBV20-1
TGCAGTGCTACCACCCCAGGGGCGGGCGGCTACACCTTC
CSATTPGAGGYTF
>NA|17|NA|TRBJ2-5|TRBV9
TGTGCCAGCAGCGTAGCTACGGGAAGGGCCGGGCAAGAGACCCAGTACTTC
CASSVATGRAGQETQYF
>NA|14|NA|TRBJ2-7|TRBV12-3/TRBV12-4
TGTGCCAGCACCTACAGGAGGGGATCCTACGAGCAGTACTTC
CASTYRRGSYEQYF
>few|13|NA|TRBJ2-4|TRBV7-2
TGTGCCAGCAGCTTAGGGACTAATTCTAGGGAGTACTTC
CASSLGTNSREYF
>NA|13|NA|TRBJ2-1|TRBV10-2
TGCGCCAGCGTCAGGGACCCATACAATGAGCAGTTCTTC
CASVRDPYNEQFF
>few|15|TRBD2|TRBJ2-5|TRBV7-3
TGTGCCAGCAGCTTAATCGGGGGGGGCAACCACGATCAGTACTTC
CASSLIGGGNHDQYF
>NA|18|TRBD2|TRBJ2-2|TRBV9
TGTGCCAGCAGCGCCACCGGGACTAGCGGGGGGGCCCCCGGGGAGCTGTTTTTT
CASSATGTSGGAPGELFF
>NA|16|TRBD1|TRBJ2-2|TRBV3-1
TGTGCCAGCAGCCGGGACAGGGTCAGTTACACCGGGGAGCTGTTTTTT
CASSRDRVSYTGELFF
>NA|15|NA|TRBJ1-1|TRBV20-1
TGCAGTGCTAGAGGGTGGGCAGGGCTGAACACTGAAGCTTTCTTT
CSARGWAGLNTEAFF